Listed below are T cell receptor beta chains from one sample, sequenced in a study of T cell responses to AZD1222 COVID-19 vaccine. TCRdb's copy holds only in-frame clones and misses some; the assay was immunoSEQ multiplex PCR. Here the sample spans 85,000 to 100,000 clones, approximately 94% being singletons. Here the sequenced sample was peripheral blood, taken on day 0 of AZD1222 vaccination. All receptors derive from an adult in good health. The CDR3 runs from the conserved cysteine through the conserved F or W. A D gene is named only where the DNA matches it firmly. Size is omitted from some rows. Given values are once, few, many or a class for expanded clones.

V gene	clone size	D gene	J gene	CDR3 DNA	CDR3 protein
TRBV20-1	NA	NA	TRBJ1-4	TGCAGTGCCTCTCCTCAGGGAAAACTGTTTTTT	CSASPQGKLFF
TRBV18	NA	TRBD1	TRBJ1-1	TGTGCCAGCTCAGACAGGGGGCCCACTGAAGCTTTCTTT	CASSDRGPTEAFF
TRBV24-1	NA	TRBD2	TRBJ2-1	TGTGCCACCAGTGGAACCTTGGGGAGCGGGAGATCGTTGTACAATGAGCAGTTCTTC	CATSGTLGSGRSLYNEQFF
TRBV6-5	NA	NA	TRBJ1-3	TGTGCCACTGCCGGGGGGCGCTCTGGAAACACCATATATTTT	CATAGGRSGNTIYF
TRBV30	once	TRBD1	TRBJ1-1	TGTGCCTGGAGCGAGGGACAGGCGTCGATAATGAACACTGAAGCTTTCTTT	CAWSEGQASIMNTEAFF
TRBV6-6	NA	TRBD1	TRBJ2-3	TGTGCCAGCACCCCGGGGACAGTTACAGATACGCAGTATTTT	CASTPGTVTDTQYF
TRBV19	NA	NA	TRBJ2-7	TGTGCCAGTAAAGGAGCGGAGTCCTCCTACGAGCAGTACTTC	CASKGAESSYEQYF
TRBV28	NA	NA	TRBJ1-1	TGTGCCAGCAGTTTGTGGGGGGGGAACACTGAAGCTTTCTTT	CASSLWGGNTEAFF
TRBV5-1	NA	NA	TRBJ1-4	TGCGCCAGCAGCAGTCTGACAGGCACTAATGAAAAACTGTTTTTT	CASSSLTGTNEKLFF
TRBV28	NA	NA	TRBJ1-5	TGTGCCAGCAGTACGTATCTTTTGGGTTTCAATCAGCCCCAGCATTTT	CASSTYLLGFNQPQHF
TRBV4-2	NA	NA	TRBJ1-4	TGTGCCAGCAGCCAAGTCCGGGGGAATAATGAAAAACTGTTTTTT	CASSQVRGNNEKLFF
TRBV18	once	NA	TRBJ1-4	TGTGCCAGCTATGAAGAACGGGCAACTAATGAAAAACTGTTTTTT	CASYEERATNEKLFF
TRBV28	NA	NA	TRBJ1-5	TGTGCCAGCAGTTTAACGGGGTATCAGCCCCAGCATTTT	CASSLTGYQPQHF
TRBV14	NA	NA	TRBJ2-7	TGTGCCAGCAGCCAAAGTAACGGTCCCTCCTACGAGCAGTACTTC	CASSQSNGPSYEQYF
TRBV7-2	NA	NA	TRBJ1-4	TGTGCCAGCAGCTTAAATGGCCCCTACGGACCCACTAATGAAAAACTGTTTTTT	CASSLNGPYGPTNEKLFF
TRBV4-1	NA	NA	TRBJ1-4	TGCGCCAGCAGCCTTTTGCGGACAGATAATGAAAAACTGTTTTTT	CASSLLRTDNEKLFF
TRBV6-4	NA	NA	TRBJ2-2	TGTGCCAGCAGTGAGGAAGCTACGAACACCGGGGAGCTGTTTTTT	CASSEEATNTGELFF
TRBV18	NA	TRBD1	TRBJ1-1	TGTGCCAGCTCGGACAGGGTAGAGGGAACTGAAGCTTTCTTT	CASSDRVEGTEAFF
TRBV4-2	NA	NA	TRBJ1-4	TGTGCCAGCAGCCAAGTCGGGGGGCCTCTTGAAAAACTGTTTTTT	CASSQVGGPLEKLFF
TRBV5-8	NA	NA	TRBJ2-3	TGTGCCAGCAGCCCGGACGGATACGGCACAGATACGCAGTATTTT	CASSPDGYGTDTQYF
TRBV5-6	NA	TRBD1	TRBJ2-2	TGTGCCAGCAGCCCGTACAGGGGCACCGGGGAGCTGTTTTTT	CASSPYRGTGELFF
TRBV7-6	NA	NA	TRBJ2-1	TGTGCCAGCAGCTTCGGACTTAGCTCCTACAATGAGCAGTTCTTC	CASSFGLSSYNEQFF
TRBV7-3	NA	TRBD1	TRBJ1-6	TGTGCCAGCAGCTCGACAGGGAGGAATTCACCCCTCCACTTT	CASSSTGRNSPLHF
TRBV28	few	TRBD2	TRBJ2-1	TGTGCCAGCACAGATAGCGGGAGGCCCAGCTCCTACAATGAGCAGTTCTTC	CASTDSGRPSSYNEQFF
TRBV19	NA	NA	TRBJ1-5	TGTGCCAGTAGTATTATAAGGAATAATCAGCCCCAGCATTTT	CASSIIRNNQPQHF
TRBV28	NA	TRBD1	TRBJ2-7	TGTGCCAGCGACGCCGGGACAGGGACGTACGAGCAGTACTTC	CASDAGTGTYEQYF
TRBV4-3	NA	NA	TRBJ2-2	TGCGCCAGCAGCCAAGTCGTTTCGGGACAAAACACCGGGGAGCTGTTTTTT	CASSQVVSGQNTGELFF
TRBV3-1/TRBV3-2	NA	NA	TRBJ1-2	TGTGCCAGCAGCCAAGGACAGACGGGCTACACCTTC	CASSQGQTGYTF
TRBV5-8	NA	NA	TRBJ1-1	TGTGCCAGCAGCGTAGGGGGGAACACTGAAGCTTTCTTT	CASSVGGNTEAFF
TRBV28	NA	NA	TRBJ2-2	TGTGCCAGCTATCCGGGGCCGAAGAGTGCGAACACCGGGGAGCTGTTTTTT	CASYPGPKSANTGELFF
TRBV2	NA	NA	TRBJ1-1	TGTGCCAGCAGTGAAGGTCCCTACCTCGAGGACACTGAAGCTTTCTTT	CASSEGPYLEDTEAFF
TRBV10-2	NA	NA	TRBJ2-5	TGCGCCAGCAGGCGGGGGCCCAAAGAGACCCAGTACTTC	CASRRGPKETQYF
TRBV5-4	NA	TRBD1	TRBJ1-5	TGTGCCAGCAGCGGAAGGACAGGGGACTCTCAGCCCCAGCATTTT	CASSGRTGDSQPQHF
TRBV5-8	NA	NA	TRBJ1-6	TGTGCCAGCTTTCGTGCCCCTGGCAGCAGCTCCTATAATTCACCCCTCCACTTT	CASFRAPGSSSYNSPLHF
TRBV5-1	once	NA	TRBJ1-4	TGCGCCAGCAGCAACCAACCCGGGACGAATGAAAAACTGTTTTTT	CASSNQPGTNEKLFF
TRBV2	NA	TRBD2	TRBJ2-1	TGTGCCAGCAGACAATTAGCGGGATCTACCTACAATGAGCAGTTCTTC	CASRQLAGSTYNEQFF
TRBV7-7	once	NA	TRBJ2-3	TGTGCCAGCAGCCGAGACCCTAGCACAGATACGCAGTATTTT	CASSRDPSTDTQYF
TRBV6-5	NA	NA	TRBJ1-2	TGTGCCAGCAGTTACATCCCGACAGTCTATGGCTACACCTTC	CASSYIPTVYGYTF
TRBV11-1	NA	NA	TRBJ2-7	TGTGCCAGCAGCTTTTATCGGGACGGATCCTACGAGCAGTACTTC	CASSFYRDGSYEQYF
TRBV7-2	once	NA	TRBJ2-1	TGTGCCAGCAGCTTAGGAGGTAGGGTCAATGAGCAGTTCTTC	CASSLGGRVNEQFF
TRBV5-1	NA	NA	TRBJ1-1	TGCGCCAGCAGCGCCACCCTCGGGGACACTGAAGCTTTCTTT	CASSATLGDTEAFF
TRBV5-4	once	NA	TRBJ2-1	TGTGCCAGCAGCTTCAACAGGGAGGGGACCAATGAGCAGTTCTTC	CASSFNREGTNEQFF
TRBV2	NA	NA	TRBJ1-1	TGTGCCAGCAGTGAATCCCGGGGGAGCACTGAAGCTTTCTTT	CASSESRGSTEAFF
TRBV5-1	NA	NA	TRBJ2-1	TGCGCCAGCAGCTCCGACAGACCCAATGAGCAGTTCTTC	CASSSDRPNEQFF
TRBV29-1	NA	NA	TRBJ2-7	TGCAGCGTCATGTGGACCTACGAGCAGTACTTC	CSVMWTYEQYF
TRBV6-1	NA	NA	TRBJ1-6	TGTGCCAGCAGTGACCAGACCGCACATTCACCCCTCCACTTT	CASSDQTAHSPLHF
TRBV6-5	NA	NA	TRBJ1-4	TGTGCCAGCAGTTACGTCAGGGGAACAACTAATGAAAAACTGTTTTTT	CASSYVRGTTNEKLFF
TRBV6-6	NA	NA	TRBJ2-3	TGTGCCAGCAGGACAGGGAGGCCCCGGGGAGATACGCAGTATTTT	CASRTGRPRGDTQYF
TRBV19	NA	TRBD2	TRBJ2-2	TGTGCCAGTAGTGGGGCCACTAGCGGGAGCGGGGAGCTGTTTTTT	CASSGATSGSGELFF
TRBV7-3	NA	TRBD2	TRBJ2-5	TGTGCCAGCAGCCCGGGACTAGCGGGGACCCAAGAGACCCAGTACTTC	CASSPGLAGTQETQYF
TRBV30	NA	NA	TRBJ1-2	TGTGCCTGGAGTGAGGAACGAGGCTACACCTTC	CAWSEERGYTF
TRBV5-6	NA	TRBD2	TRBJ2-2	TGTGCCAGCATCCGTAGCGGGAGATTTGGGGAGCTGTTTTTT	CASIRSGRFGELFF
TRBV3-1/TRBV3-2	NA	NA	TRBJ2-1	TGTGCCAGCAGCCCCACTGAGGGGTATGGGTTGAATGAGCAGTTCTTC	CASSPTEGYGLNEQFF